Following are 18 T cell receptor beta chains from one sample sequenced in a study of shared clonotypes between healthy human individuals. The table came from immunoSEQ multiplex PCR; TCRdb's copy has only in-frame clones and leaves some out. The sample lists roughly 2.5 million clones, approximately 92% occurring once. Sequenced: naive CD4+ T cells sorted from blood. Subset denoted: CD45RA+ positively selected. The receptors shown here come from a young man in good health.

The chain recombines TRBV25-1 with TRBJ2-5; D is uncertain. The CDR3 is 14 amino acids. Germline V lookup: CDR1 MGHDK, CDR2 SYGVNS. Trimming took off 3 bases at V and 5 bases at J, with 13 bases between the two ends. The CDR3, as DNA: TGTGCCAGCAGTGACCACCCCCTAAAGGAGACCCAGTACTTC. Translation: CASSDHPLKETQYF.

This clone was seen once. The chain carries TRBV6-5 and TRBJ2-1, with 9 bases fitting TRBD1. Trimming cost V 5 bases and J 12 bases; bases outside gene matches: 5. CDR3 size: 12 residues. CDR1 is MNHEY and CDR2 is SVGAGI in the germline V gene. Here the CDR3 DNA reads TGTGCCAGCAGTACAGGGGGCGGAGGGCAGTTCTTC. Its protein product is CASSTGGGGQFF.

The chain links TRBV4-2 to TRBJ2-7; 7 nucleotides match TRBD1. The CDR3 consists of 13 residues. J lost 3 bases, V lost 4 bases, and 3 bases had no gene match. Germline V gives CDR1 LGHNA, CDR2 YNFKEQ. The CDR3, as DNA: TGTGCCAGCAGCCCGGGACAGATCTACGAGCAGTACTTC. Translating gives CASSPGQIYEQYF.

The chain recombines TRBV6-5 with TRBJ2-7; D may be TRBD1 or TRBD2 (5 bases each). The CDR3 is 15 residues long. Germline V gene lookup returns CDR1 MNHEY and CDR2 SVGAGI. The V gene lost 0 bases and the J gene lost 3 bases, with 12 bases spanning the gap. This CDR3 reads CASSYSGVPLYEQYF. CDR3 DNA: TGTGCCAGCAGTTACTCGGGGGTGCCCCTCTACGAGCAGTACTTC.

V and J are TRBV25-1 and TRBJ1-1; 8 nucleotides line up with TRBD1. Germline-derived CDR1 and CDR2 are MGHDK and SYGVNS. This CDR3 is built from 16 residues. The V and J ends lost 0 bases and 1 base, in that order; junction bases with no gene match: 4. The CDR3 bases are TGTGCCAGCAGTGAATATCCTACAGGGGGGAACACTGAAGCTTTCTTT. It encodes CASSEYPTGGNTEAFF.

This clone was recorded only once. The CDR3 reads CASRAAGRTDTQYF. The CDR3 DNA is TGTGCCAGCAGGGCAGCGGGGCGCACAGATACGCAGTATTTT. The V gene is TRBV6-5, the J gene TRBJ2-3; 7 bases match TRBD2. Germline V lookup: CDR1 MNHEY, CDR2 SVGAGI. This CDR3 is built from 14 residues. The ends lost 6 bases at V and 1 base at J; junction bases unmatched: 4.

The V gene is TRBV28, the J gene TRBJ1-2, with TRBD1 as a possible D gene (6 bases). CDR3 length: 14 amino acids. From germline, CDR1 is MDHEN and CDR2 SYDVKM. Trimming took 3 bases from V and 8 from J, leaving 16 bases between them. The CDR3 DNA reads TGTGCCAGCAGTTTCGGCGGCGGACAGTGGGGCTACACCTTC. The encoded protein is CASSFGGGQWGYTF.

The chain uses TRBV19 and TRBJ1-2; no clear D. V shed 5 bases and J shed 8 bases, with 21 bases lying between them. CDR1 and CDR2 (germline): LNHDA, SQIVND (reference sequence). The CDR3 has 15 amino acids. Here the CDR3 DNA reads TGTGCCAGTAGTGTCACAGACCCCCGAGGAGGAGGCTACACCTTC. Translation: CASSVTDPRGGGYTF.

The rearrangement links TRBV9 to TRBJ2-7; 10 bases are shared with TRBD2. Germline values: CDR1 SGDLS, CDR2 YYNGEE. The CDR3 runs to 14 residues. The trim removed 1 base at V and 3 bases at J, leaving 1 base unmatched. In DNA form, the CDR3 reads TGTGCCAGCAGCGTAACTAGCGGGGTCTACGAGCAGTACTTC. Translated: CASSVTSGVYEQYF.

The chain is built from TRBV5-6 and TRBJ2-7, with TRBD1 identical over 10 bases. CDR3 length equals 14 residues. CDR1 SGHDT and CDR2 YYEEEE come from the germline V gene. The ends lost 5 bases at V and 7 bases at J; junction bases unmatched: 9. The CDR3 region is CASRLDRGREEQYF. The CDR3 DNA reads TGTGCCAGCAGACTCGACAGGGGGCGAGAGGAGCAGTACTTC.

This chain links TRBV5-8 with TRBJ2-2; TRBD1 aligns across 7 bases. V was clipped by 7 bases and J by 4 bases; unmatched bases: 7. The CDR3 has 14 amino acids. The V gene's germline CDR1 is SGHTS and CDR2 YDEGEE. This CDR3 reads CASGSGQTTGELFF. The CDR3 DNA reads TGTGCCAGCGGGTCGGGACAGACCACCGGGGAGCTGTTTTTT.

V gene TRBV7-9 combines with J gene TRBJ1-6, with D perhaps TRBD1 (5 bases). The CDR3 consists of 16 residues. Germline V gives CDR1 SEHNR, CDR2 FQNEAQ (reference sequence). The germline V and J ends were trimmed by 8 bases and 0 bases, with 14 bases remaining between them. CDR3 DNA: TGTGCCAGCGGGGCAGGGATGAACTCCTATAATTCACCCCTCCACTTT. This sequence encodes CASGAGMNSYNSPLHF.

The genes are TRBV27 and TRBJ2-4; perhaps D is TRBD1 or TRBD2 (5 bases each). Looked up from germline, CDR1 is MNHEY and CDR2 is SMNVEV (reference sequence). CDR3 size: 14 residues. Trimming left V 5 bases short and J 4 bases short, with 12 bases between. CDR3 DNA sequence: TGTGCCAGCAGTCCGGGGACGGAGAAAAACATTCAGTACTTC. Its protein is CASSPGTEKNIQYF.

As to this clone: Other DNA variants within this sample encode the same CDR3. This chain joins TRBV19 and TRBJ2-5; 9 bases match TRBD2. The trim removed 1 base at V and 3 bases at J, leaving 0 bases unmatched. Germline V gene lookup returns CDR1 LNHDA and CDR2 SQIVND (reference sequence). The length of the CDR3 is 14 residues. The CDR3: CASSIVAGEETQYF. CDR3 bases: TGTGCCAGTAGTATAGTAGCGGGAGAAGAGACCCAGTACTTC.

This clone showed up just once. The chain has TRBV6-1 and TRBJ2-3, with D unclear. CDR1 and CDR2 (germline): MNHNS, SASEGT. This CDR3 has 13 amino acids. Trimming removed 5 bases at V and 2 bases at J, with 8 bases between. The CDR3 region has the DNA TGTGCCAGCAGTACCCCCCCCACAGATACGCAGTATTTT. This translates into CASSTPPTDTQYF.

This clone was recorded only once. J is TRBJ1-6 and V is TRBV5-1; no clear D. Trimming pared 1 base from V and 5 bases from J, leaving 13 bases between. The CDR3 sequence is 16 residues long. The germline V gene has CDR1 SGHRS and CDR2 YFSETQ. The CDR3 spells CASSLMGGYDNSPLHF. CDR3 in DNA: TGCGCCAGCAGCTTGATGGGAGGGTACGATAATTCACCCCTCCACTTT. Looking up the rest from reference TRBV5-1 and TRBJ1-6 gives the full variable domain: KAGVTQTPRYLIKTRGQQVTLSCSPISGHRSVSWYQQTPGQGLQFLFEYFSETQRNKGNFPGRFSGRQFSNSRSEMNVSTLELGDSALYLCASSLMGGYDNSPLHFGNGTRLTVT.

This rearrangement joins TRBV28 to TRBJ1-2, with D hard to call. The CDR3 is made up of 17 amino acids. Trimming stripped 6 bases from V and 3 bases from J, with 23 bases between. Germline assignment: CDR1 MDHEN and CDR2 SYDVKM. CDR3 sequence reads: CASRTTMVKGRHYGYTF. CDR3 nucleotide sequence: TGTGCCAGCAGGACCACGATGGTTAAGGGAAGACACTATGGCTACACCTTC.

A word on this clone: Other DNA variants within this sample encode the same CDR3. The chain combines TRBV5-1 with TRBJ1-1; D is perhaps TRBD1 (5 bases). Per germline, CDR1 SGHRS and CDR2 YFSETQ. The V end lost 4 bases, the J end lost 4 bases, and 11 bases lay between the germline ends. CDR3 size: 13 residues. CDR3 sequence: CASSLREGTEAFF. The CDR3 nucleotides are TGCGCCAGCAGCCTCAGGGAAGGCACTGAAGCTTTCTTT.